The TCR beta chain under discussion was sequenced for a study of shared clonotypes between healthy human individuals. This clone was detected a few times. Libraries were prepared by immunoSEQ multiplex PCR; TCRdb keeps only in-frame clonotypes and omits some of them. Of 600,000 to 750,000 clones in the sample, 60% to 80% were seen once. V gave up 5 bases and J gave up 6 bases, with 8 bases separating them. Germline CDR1 reads SGHRS; CDR2 reads YFSETQ. The CDR3 totals 12 residues. The sequenced sample was memory CD4+ T cells sorted from blood. Stated subset: CD45RA-negative fraction. The TCR comes from a woman in her 30s in good health. The chain recombines TRBV5-1 with TRBJ1-4, with D tentatively TRBD1 (6 bases). CDR3 loop: CASRQGDEKLFF. CDR3 nucleotides: TGCGCCAGCAGACAGGGAGATGAAAAACTGTTTTTT.